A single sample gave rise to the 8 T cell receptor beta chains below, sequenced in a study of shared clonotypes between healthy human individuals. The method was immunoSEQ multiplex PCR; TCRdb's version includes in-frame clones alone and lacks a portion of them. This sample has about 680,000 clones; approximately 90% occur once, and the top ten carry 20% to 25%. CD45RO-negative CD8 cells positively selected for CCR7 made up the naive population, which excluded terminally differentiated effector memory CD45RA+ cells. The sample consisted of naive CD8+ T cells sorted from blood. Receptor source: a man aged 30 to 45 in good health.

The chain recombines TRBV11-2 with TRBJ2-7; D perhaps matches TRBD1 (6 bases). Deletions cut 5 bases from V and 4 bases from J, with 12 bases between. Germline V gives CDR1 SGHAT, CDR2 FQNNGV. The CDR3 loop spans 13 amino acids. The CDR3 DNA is TGTGCCAGCAGCCAAGGGGGTCCATACGAGCAGTACTTC. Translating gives CASSQGGPYEQYF.

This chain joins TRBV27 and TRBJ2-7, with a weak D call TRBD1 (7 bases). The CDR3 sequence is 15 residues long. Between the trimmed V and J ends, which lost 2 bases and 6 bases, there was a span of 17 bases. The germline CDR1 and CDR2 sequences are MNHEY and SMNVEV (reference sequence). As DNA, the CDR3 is TGTGCCAGCAGTTTAAGGGGGCAGGGGAGGCGCGAGCAGTACTTC. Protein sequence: CASSLRGQGRREQYF.

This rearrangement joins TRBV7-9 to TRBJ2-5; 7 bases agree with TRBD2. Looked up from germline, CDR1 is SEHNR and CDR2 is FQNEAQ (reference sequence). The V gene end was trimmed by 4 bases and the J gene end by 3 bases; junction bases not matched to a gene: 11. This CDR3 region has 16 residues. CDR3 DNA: TGTGCCAGCAGCTCGGCGTGGACTAGAGGTGAAGAGACCCAGTACTTC. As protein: CASSSAWTRGEETQYF. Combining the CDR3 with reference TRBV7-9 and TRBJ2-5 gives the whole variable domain DTGVSQNPRHKITKRGQNVTFRCDPISEHNRLYWYRQTLGQGPEFLTYFQNEAQLEKSRLLSDRFSAERPKGSFSTLEIQRTEQGDSAMYLCASSSAWTRGEETQYFGPGTRLLVL.

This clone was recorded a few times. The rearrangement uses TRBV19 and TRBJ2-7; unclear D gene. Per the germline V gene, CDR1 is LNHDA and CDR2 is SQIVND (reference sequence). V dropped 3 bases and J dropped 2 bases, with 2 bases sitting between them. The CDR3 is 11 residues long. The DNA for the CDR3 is TGTGCCAGTAGTATGGCCTACGAGCAGTACTTC. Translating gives CASSMAYEQYF.

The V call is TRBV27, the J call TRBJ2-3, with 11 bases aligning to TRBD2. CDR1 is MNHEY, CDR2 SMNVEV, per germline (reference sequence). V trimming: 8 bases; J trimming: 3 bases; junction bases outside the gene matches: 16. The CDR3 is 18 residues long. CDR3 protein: CASAPGARLAGLTDTQYF. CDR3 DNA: TGTGCCAGCGCTCCAGGCGCTCGACTAGCGGGATTGACAGATACGCAGTATTTT.

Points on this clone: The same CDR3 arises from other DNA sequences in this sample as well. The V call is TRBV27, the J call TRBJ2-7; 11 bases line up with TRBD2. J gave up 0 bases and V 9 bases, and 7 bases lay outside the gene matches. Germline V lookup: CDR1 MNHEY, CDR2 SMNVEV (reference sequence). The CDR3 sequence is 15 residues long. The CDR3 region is CASRSTSGSSYEQYF. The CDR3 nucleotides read TGTGCCAGTCGTTCAACTAGCGGGAGCTCCTACGAGCAGTACTTC.

The CDR3 sequence is CASSGTSANEQFF. DNA for the CDR3: TGTGCCAGCAGCGGGACTAGCGCCAATGAGCAGTTCTTC. This rearrangement joins TRBV7-3 to TRBJ2-1, with 10 bases identical to TRBD2. The CDR3 spans 13 residues. Germline-derived CDR1 and CDR2 are SGHTA and FQGTGA. V trimming: 5 bases; J trimming: 6 bases; junction bases outside the gene matches: 1.

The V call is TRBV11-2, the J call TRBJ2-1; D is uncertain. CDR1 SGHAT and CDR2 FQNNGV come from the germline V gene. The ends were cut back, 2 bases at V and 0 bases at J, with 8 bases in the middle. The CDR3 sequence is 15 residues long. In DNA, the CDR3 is TGTGCCAGCAGCTTACTCCTGGGCTCCTACAATGAGCAGTTCTTC. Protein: CASSLLLGSYNEQFF.